This T cell receptor (beta chain) was captured in a study of blood T cell repertoires in COVID-19. Study overall: The United States, Italy and Spain provided the acute and convalescent COVID-19 samples. PBMCs, B-cell-depleted T cells, or T cells were the source of the cDNA or gDNA that made up the material.

While infection was still active, Seattle patients were enrolled and then followed longitudinally. The CDR3 is 15 residues long. Between the trimmed V and J ends, which lost 4 bases and 1 base, there was a span of 14 bases. The germline gives CDR1 SGHTA, CDR2 FQGNSA. Source study methods: The authors estimated nucleated cell counts from reference gene primer amplification. Repertoires were generated with immunoSEQ multiplex PCR, while TCRdb's copy carries only in-frame clones and drops some. V and J calls and clone size are those listed in that table; D and trimming were worked out from the DNA. The sample records 10,000 to 15,000 clones, approximately 77% being singletons.

The sequenced sample consisted of peripheral blood. The chain recombines TRBV7-2 with TRBJ2-7, with TRBD1 as a possible D gene (6 bases). The source is a man aged 55-75 years with COVID-19, enrolled during active disease. The CDR3 loop reads CASSWALGGSYEQYV. CDR3 coding DNA: TGTGCCAGCAGCTGGGCCCTAGGGGGATCCTACGAGCAGTACGTC.